A selection of T cell receptor beta chains follows, all from one sample in a study of control samples from healthy donors and cancer patients. Only in-frame clones appear in the TCRdb table, and some are missing; sequencing was by immunoSEQ multiplex PCR. The table includes tens of thousands of clones, 88% detected once. The sequencing sample was made of blood. These receptors came from a woman between 65 and 79 years old in good health. Both conserved end residues are part of each CDR3. D genes are given only for firm matches.

D gene: TRBD1; V gene: TRBV6-6; J gene: TRBJ2-2; CDR3 protein: CASSSTGVVTGELFF
D gene: NA; V gene: TRBV19; J gene: TRBJ1-5; CDR3 protein: CASSIQNIRQPQHF
D gene: NA; V gene: TRBV4-3; J gene: TRBJ2-1; CDR3 protein: CASSQGISWREEPRNEQFF
D gene: NA; V gene: TRBV5-6; J gene: TRBJ2-2; CDR3 protein: CASSFPPGGYTGELFF
D gene: NA; V gene: TRBV27; J gene: TRBJ1-5; CDR3 protein: CASSSGTDSNQPQHF
D gene: NA; V gene: TRBV3-1/TRBV3-2; J gene: TRBJ1-1; CDR3 protein: CASSQDLGPAEAFF
D gene: TRBD1; V gene: TRBV6-8; J gene: TRBJ1-5; CDR3 protein: CASSYPVDRVVPNQPQHF
D gene: TRBD2; V gene: TRBV19; J gene: TRBJ2-1; CDR3 protein: CASAKSLAGVNEQFF
D gene: NA; V gene: TRBV19; J gene: TRBJ2-2; CDR3 protein: CASHEAGELFF
D gene: NA; V gene: TRBV9; J gene: TRBJ1-2; CDR3 protein: CASSVGGSNYGYTF
D gene: NA; V gene: TRBV5-4; J gene: TRBJ2-1; CDR3 protein: CASSFGTFDSYNEQFF
D gene: TRBD2; V gene: TRBV28; J gene: TRBJ2-1; CDR3 protein: CASSLLSKVLAGFNEQFF
D gene: NA; V gene: TRBV19; J gene: TRBJ2-5; CDR3 protein: CASSGGLARETQYF
D gene: NA; V gene: TRBV7-3; J gene: TRBJ1-1; CDR3 protein: CASSSGSEAEAFF
D gene: NA; V gene: TRBV9; J gene: TRBJ2-6; CDR3 protein: CASSVISGVGANVLTF
D gene: NA; V gene: TRBV5-1; J gene: TRBJ1-1; CDR3 protein: CASSLDRVQKAFF
D gene: NA; V gene: TRBV6-2/TRBV6-3; J gene: TRBJ1-1; CDR3 protein: CASSYPATEAFF
D gene: NA; V gene: TRBV7-2; J gene: TRBJ1-3; CDR3 protein: CASSLGGRLGNTIYF
D gene: NA; V gene: TRBV19; J gene: TRBJ1-1; CDR3 protein: CASSKAGGEITEAFF
D gene: TRBD2; V gene: TRBV29-1; J gene: TRBJ2-7; CDR3 protein: CSVAGGGPGRLYEQYF
D gene: TRBD1; V gene: TRBV7-2; J gene: TRBJ2-6; CDR3 protein: CASSSLTGASGANVLTF
D gene: NA; V gene: TRBV2; J gene: TRBJ1-1; CDR3 protein: CASCRTVNTEAFF
D gene: TRBD1; V gene: TRBV13; J gene: TRBJ1-1; CDR3 protein: CASSPGGTGGLNTEAFF
D gene: NA; V gene: TRBV7-8; J gene: TRBJ1-4; CDR3 protein: CASSQDLGTINEKLFF
D gene: TRBD1; V gene: TRBV6-5; J gene: TRBJ2-7; CDR3 protein: CASSSRQGVYEQYF
D gene: NA; V gene: TRBV6-5; J gene: TRBJ1-3; CDR3 protein: CASLFSSDPGNTIYF